This entry lists 5 T cell receptor beta chains sequenced from one sample in a study of radiotherapy plus CTLA-4 blockade in lung cancer. Assay: immunoSEQ multiplex PCR; the TCRdb copy retains only in-frame clones and omits some. Of about 100,000 clones detected, 83% appear once; the ten largest clones hold around 0.79%. The sample here was peripheral blood, taken from a patient treated with radiotherapy plus ipilimumab. These receptor sequences come from a human donor with non-small cell lung cancer who had stable disease on radiotherapy plus ipilimumab.

V and J are TRBV9 and TRBJ1-1; 11 bases are shared with TRBD1. The CDR3 covers 15 residues. Germline lookup yields CDR1 SGDLS and CDR2 YYNGEE. Trimming took 1 base from V and 5 from J; bases not matched to a gene: 4. CDR3 DNA: TGTGCCAGCAGCGTATTGGGACAGGGGGTAACTGAAGCTTTCTTT. This gives the protein CASSVLGQGVTEAFF.

This chain uses TRBV11-2 with TRBJ2-2; TRBD2 matches at 11 bases. The V gene end was trimmed by 4 bases and the J gene end by 6 bases; junction bases not matched to a gene: 1. This CDR3 comprises 14 residues. The germline gives CDR1 SGHAT, CDR2 FQNNGV. The DNA for the CDR3 is TGTGCCAGCAGCTATAGCGGGGGGGCCGGGGAGCTGTTTTTT. Protein sequence: CASSYSGGAGELFF.

CDR3 in DNA: TGTGCCAGTAGCCACTCACAGGGGGCGGCCTATGGCTACACCTTC. Amino acid sequence: CASSHSQGAAYGYTF. V and J are TRBV19 and TRBJ1-2; 9 bases fit TRBD1. J lost 4 bases, V lost 6 bases, and 9 bases had no gene match. This CDR3 comprises 15 residues. CDR1 and CDR2 (germline): LNHDA, SQIVND (reference sequence).

The gene calls are TRBV5-5 and TRBJ2-1; D gene uncertain. Germline assignment: CDR1 SGHKS and CDR2 YYEKEE (reference sequence). This CDR3 comprises 14 residues. Trimming pared 2 bases from V and 0 bases from J, leaving 6 bases between. The CDR3 DNA sequence: TGTGCCAGCAGCTTTTTAAGCTCCTACAATGAGCAGTTCTTC. This gives the protein CASSFLSSYNEQFF.

V gene TRBV29-1 combines with J gene TRBJ1-1, with 11 bases aligning to TRBD1. Per germline, CDR1 SQVTM and CDR2 ANQGSEA. V trimming: 4 bases; J trimming: 5 bases; junction bases outside the gene matches: 6. This CDR3 spans 14 amino acids. CDR3 DNA sequence: TGCAGCGTTGCCGGGACAGGGGGTTGGACTGAAGCTTTCTTT. Its protein product is CSVAGTGGWTEAFF.